The 19 T cell receptor beta chains below come from one sample, sequenced in a study of Ad26.COV2.S vaccination and SARS-CoV-2 variants. Treatment in this sample: around 19 received Ad26.COV2.S at low or high dose, single or two shots; several received placebo; per-sample allocation not given. Following the first vaccine or placebo injection, samples were taken on day 63. Data came from immunoSEQ multiplex PCR; TCRdb stores just in-frame clones and leaves some out. Of some 350,000 clones in the sample, approximately 87% were seen once. The sample here was peripheral blood, taken in a trial of Ad26.COV2.S vaccine versus placebo. Receptors originate from a person aged 18-65 years who received the Ad26.COV2.S COVID-19 vaccine or a placebo.

This chain joins TRBV2 and TRBJ2-2, with TRBD1 matching over 8 bases. V gave up 5 bases and J gave up 7 bases; unmatched junction bases: 12. The CDR3 consists of 16 residues. Germline lookup yields CDR1 SNHLY and CDR2 FYNNEI. This chain's CDR3 is CASSSISGGVSGELFF. DNA for the CDR3: TGTGCCAGCAGTTCAATTTCAGGGGGCGTAAGCGGGGAGCTGTTTTTT.

The chain combines TRBV5-4 with TRBJ2-5; the match to TRBD2 covers 10 bases. After removal of 4 bases from V and 2 bases from J, the junction contained 2 bases not matched to a gene. CDR1 is SGHNT and CDR2 is YYREEE in the germline V gene (reference sequence). The CDR3 has 14 residues. In nucleotides, the CDR3 is TGTGCCAGCAGCCCTAGCGGGGGACAAGAGACCCAGTACTTC. It translates to CASSPSGGQETQYF.

The V and J genes are TRBV2 and TRBJ2-3, with 10 bases aligning to TRBD1. Germline V gives CDR1 SNHLY, CDR2 FYNNEI. V was pared by 4 bases and J by 8 bases, with 0 bases of the junction left unmatched. CDR3 length equals 12 residues. The CDR3 DNA sequence: TGTGCCAGCAGTGGGGACAGGGGTACGCAGTATTTT. This translates into CASSGDRGTQYF. The full variable domain, rest sourced from reference TRBV2 and TRBJ2-3, is EPEVTQTPSHQVTQMGQEVILRCVPISNHLYFYWYRQILGQKVEFLVSFYNNEISEKSEIFDDQFSVERPDGSNFTLKIRSTKLEDSAMYFCASSGDRGTQYFGPGTRLTVL.

The chain joins TRBV27 to TRBJ1-2; maybe TRBD1 (6 bases). The germline V and J ends were trimmed by 3 bases and 8 bases, with 10 bases remaining between them. Germline V lookup: CDR1 MNHEY, CDR2 SMNVEV (reference sequence). The CDR3 extends over 12 amino acids. CDR3: CASSFRGSGYTF. CDR3 in DNA: TGTGCCAGCAGTTTCAGGGGATCGGGCTACACCTTC.

The gene calls are TRBV10-3 and TRBJ2-5; D not resolved. CDR1 ENHRY and CDR2 SYGVKD come from the germline V gene. This CDR3 has 11 residues. Deletions cut 10 bases from V and 0 bases from J, with 6 bases between. CDR3 amino acids: CATMYQETQYF. CDR3 in DNA: TGTGCCACCATGTACCAAGAGACCCAGTACTTC.

V is TRBV6-6 and J is TRBJ2-2; no firm D call. CDR3 size: 14 residues. CDR1 MNHNY and CDR2 SVGAGI come from the germline V gene (reference sequence). V was pared by 2 bases and J by 6 bases, with 10 bases between. CDR3 in amino acids: CASSYHWDSGELFF. For the CDR3, the DNA is TGTGCCAGCAGTTACCATTGGGATTCCGGGGAGCTGTTTTTT.

The rearrangement joins TRBV7-2 to TRBJ1-3, with unresolved D. Germline lookup yields CDR1 SGHTA and CDR2 FQGNSA. The V gene lost 5 bases and the J gene lost 2 bases, with 7 bases spanning the gap. The CDR3 loop spans 13 amino acids. In DNA, the CDR3 is TGTGCCAGCAGCCCGGGGACTGGAAACACCATATATTTT. Its translation is CASSPGTGNTIYF.

This chain links TRBV19 with TRBJ1-2; TRBD1 agrees at 9 bases. CDR1 is LNHDA, CDR2 SQIVND, per germline (reference sequence). The length of the CDR3 is 15 residues. V lost 3 bases to trimming and J lost 4 bases; unmatched junction nucleotides: 6. The CDR3 protein is CASSIKGQGGYGYTF. The CDR3 nucleotides read TGTGCCAGTAGTATTAAGGGACAGGGTGGCTATGGCTACACCTTC.

The V call is TRBV6-5, the J call TRBJ1-2; D gene ambiguous. CDR1 MNHEY and CDR2 SVGAGI come from the germline V gene. V was clipped by 2 bases and J by 5 bases, with 15 bases between them. The CDR3 spans 15 residues. As DNA, the CDR3 is TGTGCCAGCAGTTACAGTTCGCGGACGGTTTATGGCTACACCTTC. Residues: CASSYSSRTVYGYTF.

The V and J genes are TRBV7-2 and TRBJ1-5, with 7 bases that match TRBD1. CDR3 size: 14 residues. CDR1 is SGHTA, CDR2 FQGNSA, per germline. The ends lost 3 bases at V and 3 bases at J; junction bases unmatched: 2. CDR3 in amino acids: CASSFQGVNQPQHF. CDR3 DNA: TGTGCCAGCAGCTTTCAGGGGGTCAATCAGCCCCAGCATTTT.

The chain joins TRBV10-1 to TRBJ1-1; 9 positions agree with TRBD1. Trimming at V came to 5 bases and at J to 4 bases, leaving 2 bases not matched to a gene. Germline V gene sequence: CDR1 WNHNN, CDR2 SYGVQD (reference sequence). CDR3 size: 13 residues. CDR3 DNA sequence: TGCGCCAGCAGTCAACAGGGGGCCACTGAAGCTTTCTTT. Residues: CASSQQGATEAFF.

The chain joins TRBV5-1 to TRBJ1-2, with TRBD1 identical over 8 bases. Germline CDR1 is SGHRS and CDR2 is YFSETQ. After removal of 4 bases from V and 6 bases from J, the junction contained 11 bases not matched to a gene. This CDR3 comprises 15 residues. The CDR3 loop reads CASSGLQGDKDGYTF. Here the CDR3 DNA reads TGCGCCAGCAGCGGTCTACAGGGGGATAAGGATGGCTACACCTTC. The whole variable domain, filled in from reference TRBV5-1 and TRBJ1-2, reads KAGVTQTPRYLIKTRGQQVTLSCSPISGHRSVSWYQQTPGQGLQFLFEYFSETQRNKGNFPGRFSGRQFSNSRSEMNVSTLELGDSALYLCASSGLQGDKDGYTFGSGTRLTVV.

This sequence joins TRBV6-5 and TRBJ1-5, with D possibly being TRBD1 (5 bases). Germline CDR1 MNHEY, CDR2 SVGAGI. Trimming cost V 4 bases and J 5 bases, with 9 bases left between them. This CDR3 comprises 13 residues. This chain's CDR3 is CASSSDSYQPQHF. The CDR3 DNA follows: TGTGCCAGCAGTTCTGACAGCTATCAGCCCCAGCATTTT.

CDR3 region: CAWSTGDYSTDTQYF. CDR3 sequence (DNA): TGTGCCTGGAGTACCGGGGACTACAGCACAGATACGCAGTATTTT. This rearrangement joins TRBV30 to TRBJ2-3; 7 bases are shared with TRBD2. Per germline, CDR1 GTSNPN and CDR2 SVGIG (reference sequence). J lost 0 bases, V lost 2 bases, and 5 bases had no gene match. CDR3 length: 15 residues.

The rearrangement uses TRBV6-5 and TRBJ1-5; D not resolved. V was shortened by 6 bases and J by 0 bases, with 6 bases between the two germline ends. The germline V gene has CDR1 MNHEY and CDR2 SVGAGI. This CDR3 comprises 13 residues. CDR3 protein: CASRRYSNQPQHF. The CDR3 nucleotides are TGTGCCAGCAGACGTTATAGCAATCAGCCCCAGCATTTT.

The J gene is TRBJ2-2, the V gene TRBV2; TRBD2 matches 10 bases. V lost 8 bases, J lost 1 base, and 4 bases stayed unmatched. Germline V gene lookup returns CDR1 SNHLY and CDR2 FYNNEI. The CDR3 runs 15 residues. In DNA form, the CDR3 reads TGTGCCAGCCGACGACTAGCGGGGAACACCGGGGAGCTGTTTTTT. As protein: CASRRLAGNTGELFF.

The V gene is TRBV29-1, the J gene TRBJ1-1, with TRBD1 matching 7 bases. Germline V gene sequence: CDR1 SQVTM, CDR2 ANQGSEA. After removal of 5 bases from V and 0 bases from J, the junction contained 12 bases not matched to a gene. This CDR3 spans 16 amino acids. The CDR3 loop is CSVSQGLDPLNTEAFF. In nucleotides, the CDR3 is TGCAGCGTTTCACAGGGGCTCGACCCTTTGAACACTGAAGCTTTCTTT. Full variable domain (missing parts from reference TRBV29-1 and TRBJ1-1): SAVISQKPSRDICQRGTSLTIQCQVDSQVTMMFWYRQQPGQSLTLIATANQGSEATYESGFVIDKFPISRPNLTFSTLTVSNMSPEDSSIYLCSVSQGLDPLNTEAFFGQGTRLTVV.

This chain joins TRBV5-6 and TRBJ2-1, with D hard to call. The germline gives CDR1 SGHDT, CDR2 YYEEEE. This CDR3 comprises 12 residues. The germline V and J ends were trimmed by 1 base and 8 bases, with 7 bases remaining between them. The CDR3 is CASSLMNDEQFF. The CDR3 coding sequence is TGTGCCAGCAGCTTGATGAACGATGAGCAGTTCTTC. Variable domain in full (rest from reference TRBV5-6 and TRBJ2-1): DAGVTQSPTHLIKTRGQQVTLRCSPKSGHDTVSWYQQALGQGPQFIFQYYEEEERQRGNFPDRFSGHQFPNYSSELNVNALLLGDSALYLCASSLMNDEQFFGPGTRLTVL.

V and J are TRBV5-1 and TRBJ1-6, with a tentative D call TRBD1 (6 bases). The CDR3 contains 15 residues. Germline loops: CDR1 SGHRS, CDR2 YFSETQ. V was cut by 4 bases and J by 0 bases, with 8 bases left in between. The CDR3 nucleotides are TGCGCCAGCAGCCAACAGGGCTCCTATAATTCACCCCTCCACTTT. Amino acid sequence: CASSQQGSYNSPLHF.